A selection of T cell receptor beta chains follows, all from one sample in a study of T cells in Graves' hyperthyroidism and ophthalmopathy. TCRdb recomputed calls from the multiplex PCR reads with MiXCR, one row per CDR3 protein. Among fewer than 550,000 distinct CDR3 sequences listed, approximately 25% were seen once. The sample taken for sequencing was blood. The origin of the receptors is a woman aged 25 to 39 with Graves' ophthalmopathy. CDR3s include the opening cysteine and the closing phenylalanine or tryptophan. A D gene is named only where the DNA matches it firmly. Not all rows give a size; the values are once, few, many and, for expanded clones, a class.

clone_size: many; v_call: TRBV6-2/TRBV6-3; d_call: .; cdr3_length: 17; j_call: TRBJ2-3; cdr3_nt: TGTGCCAGCAGTTACCCTCAAGACAGGGAGGGCACAGATACGCAGTATTTT; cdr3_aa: CASSYPQDREGTDTQYF
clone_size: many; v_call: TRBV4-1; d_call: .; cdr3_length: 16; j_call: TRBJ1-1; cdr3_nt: TGCGCCAGCAGCCAAGGACAGCCACTCATGAACACTGAAGCTTTCTTT; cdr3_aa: CASSQGQPLMNTEAFF
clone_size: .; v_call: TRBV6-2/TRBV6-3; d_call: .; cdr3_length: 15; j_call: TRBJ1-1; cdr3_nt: TGTGCCAGCAGTTACTCGGGGCAGGTTAGCACTGAAGCTTTCTTT; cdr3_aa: CASSYSGQVSTEAFF
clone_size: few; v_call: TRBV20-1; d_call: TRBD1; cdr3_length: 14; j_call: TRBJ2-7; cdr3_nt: TGCAGTGCTAGAAAGTATGGGACAGGCTACGAGCAGTACTTC; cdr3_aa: CSARKYGTGYEQYF
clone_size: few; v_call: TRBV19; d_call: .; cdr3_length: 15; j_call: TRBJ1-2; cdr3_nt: TGTGCCAGTAGTCCACAGGGCCTGATTAACTATGGCTACACCTTC; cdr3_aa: CASSPQGLINYGYTF
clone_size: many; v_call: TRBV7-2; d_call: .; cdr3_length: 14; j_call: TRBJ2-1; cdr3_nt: TGTGCCAGCAATCCCGACTCCTTTTACAATGAGCAGTTCTTC; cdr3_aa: CASNPDSFYNEQFF
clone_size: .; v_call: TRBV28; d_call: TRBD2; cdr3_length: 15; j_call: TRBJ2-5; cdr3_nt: TGTGCCAGCAGCTCGGGACTAGCGGACCAAGAGACCCAGTACTTC; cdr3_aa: CASSSGLADQETQYF
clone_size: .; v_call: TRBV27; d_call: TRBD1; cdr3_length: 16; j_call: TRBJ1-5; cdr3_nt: TGTGCCAGCGCCATCCTGACAGGGCTAAACAATCAGCCCCAGCATTTT; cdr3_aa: CASAILTGLNNQPQHF
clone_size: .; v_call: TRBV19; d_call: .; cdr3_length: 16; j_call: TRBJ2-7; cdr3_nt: TGTGCCAGTAGTGACCAGGGGTCCTCCTCCTCCTACGAGCAGTACTTC; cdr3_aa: CASSDQGSSSSYEQYF
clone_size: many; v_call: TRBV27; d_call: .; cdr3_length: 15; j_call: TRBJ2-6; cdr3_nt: TGTGCCAGCAGTCATCAGCCTCCTGGGGCCAACGTCCTGACTTTC; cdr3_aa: CASSHQPPGANVLTF
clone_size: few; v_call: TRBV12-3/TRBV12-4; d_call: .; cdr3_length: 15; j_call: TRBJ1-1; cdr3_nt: TGTGCCAGCAGTTCCCCCGGGGTTCTGGGCACTGAAGCTTTCTTT; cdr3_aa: CASSSPGVLGTEAFF
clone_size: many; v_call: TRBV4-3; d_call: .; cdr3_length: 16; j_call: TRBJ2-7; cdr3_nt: TGCGCCAGCAGCCAAGATGCATCCGGGACATCCTACGAGCAGTACTTC; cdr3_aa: CASSQDASGTSYEQYF
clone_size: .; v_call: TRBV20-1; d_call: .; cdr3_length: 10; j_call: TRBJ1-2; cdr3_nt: TGCAGTCACAGGAACTATGGCTACACCTTC; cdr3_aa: CSHRNYGYTF
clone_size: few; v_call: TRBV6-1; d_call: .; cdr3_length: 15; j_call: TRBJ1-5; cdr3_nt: TGTGCCAGCAGTGTAGCCCTAAGCGGTAATCAGCCCCAGCATTTT; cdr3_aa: CASSVALSGNQPQHF
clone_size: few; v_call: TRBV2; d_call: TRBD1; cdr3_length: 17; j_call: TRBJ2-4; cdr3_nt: TGTGCCAGCAGTGAAGGGACACAGGGGGCAGCCAAAAACATTCAGTACTTC; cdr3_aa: CASSEGTQGAAKNIQYF
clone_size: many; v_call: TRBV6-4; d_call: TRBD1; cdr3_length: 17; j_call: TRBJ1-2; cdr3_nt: TGTGCCAGCAGCGAGTCACTTGGACAGGGGGCGATTCATGGCTACACCTTC; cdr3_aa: CASSESLGQGAIHGYTF
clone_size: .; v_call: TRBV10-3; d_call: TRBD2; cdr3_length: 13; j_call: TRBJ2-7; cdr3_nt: TGTGCCACCACGGGGGGTCGGGCGGTCGAGCAGTACTTC; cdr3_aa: CATTGGRAVEQYF
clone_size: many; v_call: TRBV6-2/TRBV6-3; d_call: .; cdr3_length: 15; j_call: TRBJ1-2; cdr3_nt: TGTGCCAGCAGTTACGGTCGGTCCACTAACTATGGCTACACCTTC; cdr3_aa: CASSYGRSTNYGYTF
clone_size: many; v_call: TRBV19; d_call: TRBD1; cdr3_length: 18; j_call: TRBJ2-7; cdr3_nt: TGTGCCAGTAGTGATTTTTACTCGGGACAGGGGAAGTCTGGGGAGCAGTACTTC; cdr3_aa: CASSDFYSGQGKSGEQYF
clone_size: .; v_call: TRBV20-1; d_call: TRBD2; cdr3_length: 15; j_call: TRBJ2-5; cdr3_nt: TGCAGTGCCGTAGTGTCGCGGGGGATAAGAGGGACCCAGTACTTC; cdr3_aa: CSAVVSRGIRGTQYF
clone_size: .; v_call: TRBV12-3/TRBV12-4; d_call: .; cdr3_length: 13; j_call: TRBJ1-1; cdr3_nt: TGTGCCAGCAGTATAGCGGAGAACACTGAAGCTTTCTTT; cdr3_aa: CASSIAENTEAFF
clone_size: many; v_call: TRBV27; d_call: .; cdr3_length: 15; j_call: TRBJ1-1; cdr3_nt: TGTGCCAGCAGTTTTTTGGAGGGGATGAACACTGAAGCTTTCTTT; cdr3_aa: CASSFLEGMNTEAFF
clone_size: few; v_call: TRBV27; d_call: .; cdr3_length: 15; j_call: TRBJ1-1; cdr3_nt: TGTGCCAGCAGTCTCCGGTGGTCGGTGGGCACTGAAGCTTGCTTT; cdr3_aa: CASSLRWSVGTEACF
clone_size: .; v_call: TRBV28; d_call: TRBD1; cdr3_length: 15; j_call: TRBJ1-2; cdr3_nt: TGTGCCAGCAGCTGGGGACCCCGGACAGGGGATGGCTACACCTTC; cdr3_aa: CASSWGPRTGDGYTF
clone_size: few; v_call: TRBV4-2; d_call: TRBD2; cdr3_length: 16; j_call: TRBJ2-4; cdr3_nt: TGTGCCAGCAGCCAAGAACCGGGACTAAGTACAAACATTCAGTACTTC; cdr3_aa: CASSQEPGLSTNIQYF
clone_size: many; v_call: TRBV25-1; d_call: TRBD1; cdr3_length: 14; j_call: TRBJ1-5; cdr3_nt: TGTGCCAGCAGTGATGGACAGGGAAATCAGCCCCAGCATTTT; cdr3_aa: CASSDGQGNQPQHF
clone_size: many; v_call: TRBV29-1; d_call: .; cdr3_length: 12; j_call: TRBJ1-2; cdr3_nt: TGCAGCGTTGAATCGGACGGCTATGGCTACACCTTC; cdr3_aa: CSVESDGYGYTF
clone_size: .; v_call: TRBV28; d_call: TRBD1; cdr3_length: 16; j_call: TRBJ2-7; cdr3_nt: TGTGCCAGCAGTTTATTAGGGGGCACGCGAGCCTACGAGCAGTACTTC; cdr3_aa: CASSLLGGTRAYEQYF
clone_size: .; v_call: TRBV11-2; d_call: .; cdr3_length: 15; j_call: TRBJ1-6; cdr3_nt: TGTGCCAGCAGCCCAGAATCTCAGGGAAGGTCACCCCTCCACTTT; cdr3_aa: CASSPESQGRSPLHF
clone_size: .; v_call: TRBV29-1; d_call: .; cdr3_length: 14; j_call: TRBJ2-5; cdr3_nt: TGCAGCGTTGAACTGCTCGGGGAAAGGAAGACCCAGTACTTC; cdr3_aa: CSVELLGERKTQYF
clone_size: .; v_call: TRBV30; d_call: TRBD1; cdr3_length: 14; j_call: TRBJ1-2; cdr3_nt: TGTGCCTGGACCCTGGGGACAGGGAGATATGGCTACACCTTC; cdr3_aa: CAWTLGTGRYGYTF
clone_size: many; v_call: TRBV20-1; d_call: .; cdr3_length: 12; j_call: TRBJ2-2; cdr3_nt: TGCAGTGCTAGGTTGAACACCGGGGAGCTGTTTTTT; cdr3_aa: CSARLNTGELFF
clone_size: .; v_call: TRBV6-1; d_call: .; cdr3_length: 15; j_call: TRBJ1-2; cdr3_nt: TGTGCCAGCAGTAGGTTCGTTTGGGGTGACTATGGCTACACCTTC; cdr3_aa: CASSRFVWGDYGYTF
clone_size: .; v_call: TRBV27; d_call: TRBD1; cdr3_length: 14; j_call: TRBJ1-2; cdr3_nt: TGTGCCAGCACGTCCGCCCCAGGGGGAGTTGGCTACACCTTC; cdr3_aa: CASTSAPGGVGYTF
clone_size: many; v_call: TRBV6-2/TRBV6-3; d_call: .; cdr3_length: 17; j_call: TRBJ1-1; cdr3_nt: TGTGCCAGCAGCAATCCAGGAGTCCGGGACGGGAACACTGAAGCTTTCTTT; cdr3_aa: CASSNPGVRDGNTEAFF
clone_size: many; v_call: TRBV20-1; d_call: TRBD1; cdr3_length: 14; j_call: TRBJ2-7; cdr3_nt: TGCAGTGCTAGAGACAGGGGGCGCTCGTACGAGCAGTACTTC; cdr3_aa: CSARDRGRSYEQYF
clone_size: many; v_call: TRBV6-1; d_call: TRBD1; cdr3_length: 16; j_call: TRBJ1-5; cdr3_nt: TGTGCCAGCATCCATACCTACAGGGGTAGCAATCAGCCCCAGCATTTT; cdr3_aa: CASIHTYRGSNQPQHF
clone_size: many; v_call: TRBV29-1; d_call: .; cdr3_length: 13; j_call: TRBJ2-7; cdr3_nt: TGCAGCGTTGAGTGGGGGAATCGCTACGAGCAGTACTTC; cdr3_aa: CSVEWGNRYEQYF
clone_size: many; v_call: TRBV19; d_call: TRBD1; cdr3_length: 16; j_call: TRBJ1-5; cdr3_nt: TGTGCCAGTAGTATAGATAGGGGACAGGTTCCACAGCCCCAGCATTTT; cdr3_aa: CASSIDRGQVPQPQHF
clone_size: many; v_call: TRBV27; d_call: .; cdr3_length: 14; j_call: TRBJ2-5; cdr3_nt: TGTGCCAGCACTTTGCAGGGAGTCGAGGAGACCCAGTACTTC; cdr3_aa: CASTLQGVEETQYF
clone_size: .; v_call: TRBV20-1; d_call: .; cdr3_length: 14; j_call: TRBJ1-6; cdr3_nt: TGCAGTCCTGAATCGGGATCGATGGGTTCACCCCTCCACTTT; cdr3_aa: CSPESGSMGSPLHF
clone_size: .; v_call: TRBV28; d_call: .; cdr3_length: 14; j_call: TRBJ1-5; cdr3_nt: TGTGCCAGCAGTGAATCGGCCGGGATTCAGCCCCAGCATTTT; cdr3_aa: CASSESAGIQPQHF
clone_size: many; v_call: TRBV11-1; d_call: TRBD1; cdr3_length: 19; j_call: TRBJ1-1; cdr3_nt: TGTGCCAGCAGCTACGACAGGGACATTACATCCTTCATGAACACTGAAGCTTTCTTT; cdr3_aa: CASSYDRDITSFMNTEAFF
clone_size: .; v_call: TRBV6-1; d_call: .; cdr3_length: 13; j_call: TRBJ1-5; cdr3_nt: TGTGCCAGCAAAAAACTTGGCGATCAGCCCCAGCATTTT; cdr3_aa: CASKKLGDQPQHF
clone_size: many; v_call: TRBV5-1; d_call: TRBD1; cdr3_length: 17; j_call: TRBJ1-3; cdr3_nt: TGCGCCAGCAGCTTGCCTTCAATTCGACAGGGAGGAAACACCATATATTTT; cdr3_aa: CASSLPSIRQGGNTIYF
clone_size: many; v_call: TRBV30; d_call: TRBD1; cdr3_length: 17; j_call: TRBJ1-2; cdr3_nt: TGTGCCTGGAGTGTATCGGGACAGGGACAGGCGAACTATGGCTACACCTTC; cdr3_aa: CAWSVSGQGQANYGYTF
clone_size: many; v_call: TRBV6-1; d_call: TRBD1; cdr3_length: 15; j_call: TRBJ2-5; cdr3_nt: TGTGCCAGCAGTCAAACAACAGGGGGCGTTGAGACCCAGTACTTC; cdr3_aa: CASSQTTGGVETQYF
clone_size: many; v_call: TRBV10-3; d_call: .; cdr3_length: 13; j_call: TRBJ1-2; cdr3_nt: TGTGCCATCAGTGGGCAGGGTGGAAATGGCTACACCTTC; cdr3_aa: CAISGQGGNGYTF